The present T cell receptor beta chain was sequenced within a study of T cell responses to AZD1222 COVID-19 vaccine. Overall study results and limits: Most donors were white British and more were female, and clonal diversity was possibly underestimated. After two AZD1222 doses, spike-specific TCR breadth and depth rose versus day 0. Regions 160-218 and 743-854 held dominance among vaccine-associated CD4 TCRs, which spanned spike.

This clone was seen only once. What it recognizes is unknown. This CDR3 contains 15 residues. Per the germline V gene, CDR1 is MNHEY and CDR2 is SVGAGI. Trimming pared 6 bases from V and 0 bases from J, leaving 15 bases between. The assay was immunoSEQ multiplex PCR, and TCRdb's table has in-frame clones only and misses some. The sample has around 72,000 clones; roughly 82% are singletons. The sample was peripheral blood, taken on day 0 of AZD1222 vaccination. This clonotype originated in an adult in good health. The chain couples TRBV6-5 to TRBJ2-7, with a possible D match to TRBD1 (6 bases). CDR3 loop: CASSQPGQVSYEQYF. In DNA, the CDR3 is TGTGCCAGCAGCCAGCCGGGACAAGTCTCCTACGAGCAGTACTTC.